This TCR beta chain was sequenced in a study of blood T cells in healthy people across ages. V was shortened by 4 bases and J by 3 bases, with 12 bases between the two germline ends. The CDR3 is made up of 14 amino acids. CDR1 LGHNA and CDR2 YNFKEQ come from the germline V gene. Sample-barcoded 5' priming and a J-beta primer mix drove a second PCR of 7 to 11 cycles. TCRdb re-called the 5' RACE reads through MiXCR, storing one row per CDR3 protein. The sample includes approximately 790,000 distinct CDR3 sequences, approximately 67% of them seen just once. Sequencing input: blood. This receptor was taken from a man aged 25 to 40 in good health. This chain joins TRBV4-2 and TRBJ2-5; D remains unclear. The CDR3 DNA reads TGTGCCAGCAGCCCTTCGGAGATGGAAGAGACCCAGTACTTC. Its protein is CASSPSEMEETQYF.